This T cell receptor beta chain was captured by sequencing in a study of regulatory T cells in long-lasting Graves disease. The study's findings and limits: Persistent Graves' patients showed reduced TCR diversity versus newly diagnosed patients. Persistent patients had a count of shared public clonotypes (around 2,700) that exceeded that of new patients (966).

Germline V gives CDR1 MNHNS, CDR2 SASEGT. Trimming left V 6 bases short and J 0 bases short, with 14 bases between. CDR3 length: 15 amino acids. With iRepertoire HTBI primers and Arm-PCR of CDR3 regions, TCR beta libraries were built. In TCRdb, the multiplex PCR reads were re-called with MiXCR into one record per CDR3 protein. The table lists roughly 260,000 distinct CDR3 sequences, about 18% of them singletons. Comments on this clonotype: What it recognizes is unknown.

Regarding time point: newly diagnosed GD, antithyroid drugs for less than 3 months. PBMC RNA was the source of the TCR library. These data are also associated with another study on T cells in Graves' hyperthyroidism and ophthalmopathy.

The V call is TRBV6-1, the J call TRBJ1-1, with D possibly being TRBD1 (5 bases). The sequencing used peripheral blood mononuclear cells (PBMCs), collected at new diagnosis, from a patient treated with antithyroid drugs. This clonotype was sampled from a woman between 25 and 40 years old with Graves disease. The CDR3 protein is CASRTFEQVNTEAFF. CDR3 nucleotides: TGTGCCAGCAGGACATTTGAACAGGTGAACACTGAAGCTTTCTTT.